This T cell receptor (beta chain) is from a study of shared clonotypes between healthy human individuals. Study conclusions and caveats: Sorted-subset sequencing, rarefaction showed, was incomplete despite large depth.

Points on this clone: Its antigen remains unidentified.

Assay execution took place at the deep level. The data were produced by immunoSEQ multiplex PCR, yet TCRdb's version contains in-frame clones alone and is incomplete. The sample shows 2 million to 2.5 million clones, 80% to 95% of them seen only once. V shed 4 bases and J shed 6 bases, with 15 bases lying between them. This CDR3 has 14 residues. The V gene's germline CDR1 is SGHDT and CDR2 YYEEEE. The sequenced sample was naive CD4+ T cells from PBMCs. Subset meaning: CD45RA+ positively selected. The chain uses TRBV5-6 and TRBJ2-3; D might be TRBD1 or TRBD2, each matching 5 bases. This receptor was identified in a man aged 18 to 29 in good health. Some clones in this sample may be carry-over from other donors' samples. The CDR3 DNA is TGTGCCAGCAGCCGGGGCCGGTTGGGGGATACGCAGTATTTT. Protein product: CASSRGRLGDTQYF.